The clone carrying this TCR beta chain was picked up a small number of times. Its matching antigen is unknown. Trimming shortened V by 4 bases and J by 7 bases, and 4 bases separated the two germline ends. This CDR3 contains 10 residues. CDR1 MRHNA and CDR2 SNTAGT come from the germline V gene. Sequencing was performed with immunoSEQ multiplex PCR; in TCRdb, only in-frame clones are kept and a portion is missing. The sample lists some 90,000 clones, around nine tenths seen once, with more than 3% in the top ten. The sample comes from a study of cytomegalovirus exposure and HLA in healthy donors. Study outcomes and limitations: The study listed under 200 cytomegalovirus-associated TCR beta chains.

Material for sequencing was PBMCs. The sequence came from a woman aged 30 to 39 in good health and CMV-seronegative. The chain links TRBV6-4 to TRBJ1-2; D is undetermined. CDR3 sequence reads: CASSVLGYTF. The CDR3, as DNA: TGTGCCAGCAGTGTCCTTGGCTACACCTTC.